This entry describes one T cell receptor beta chain. Method: immunoSEQ multiplex PCR; TCRdb's copy keeps in-frame clones and lacks some. The sample carries around 350,000 clones, approximately 81% recorded once. The data belong to a study of Ad26.COV2.S vaccination and SARS-CoV-2 variants. The CDR3 totals 14 residues. V was trimmed by 2 bases and J by 4 bases, leaving 11 bases between them. The germline gives CDR1 SNHLY, CDR2 FYNNEI. Documented treatment: some 20 received Ad26.COV2.S at low or high dose, single or two shots; 5 received placebo; per-sample allocation not given. On day 63 after the first injection, vaccine and placebo recipients gave samples.

The V call is TRBV2, the J call TRBJ1-2, with no clear D. The sequenced sample was peripheral blood, obtained in a trial of Ad26.COV2.S vaccine versus placebo. This TCR derives from a person aged 18 to 65 who received the Ad26.COV2.S COVID-19 vaccine or a placebo. The CDR3 DNA sequence: TGTGCCAGCAGTGAAAATCCTTGGGCCTATGGCTACACCTTC. As protein: CASSENPWAYGYTF.